One sample yielded the 23 T cell receptor beta chains listed below, sequenced in a study of cytomegalovirus exposure and HLA in healthy donors. Primers for the PCR totalled 60 Vbeta and 13 Jbeta. Generated by immunoSEQ multiplex PCR, the TCRdb table keeps only in-frame clones and is missing some. Here the sample spans some 150,000 clones, around 78% being singletons. Material for sequencing was PBMCs. These receptors were collected from a female donor in good health and CMV-seronegative.

The chain uses TRBV6-1 and TRBJ1-2; no clear D gene. Germline V lookup: CDR1 MNHNS, CDR2 SASEGT. Trimming shortened V by 4 bases and J by 3 bases, and 12 bases separated the two germline ends. CDR3 length: 14 amino acids. The DNA for the CDR3 is TGTGCCAGCAGTGGTACGGTGTTTGACTATGGCTACACCTTC. Protein: CASSGTVFDYGYTF.

V gene TRBV28 combines with J gene TRBJ1-5; 8 bases fit TRBD1. Trimming took 6 bases from V and 2 from J; bases not matched to a gene: 6. CDR1 and CDR2 from the germline V gene are MDHEN and SYDVKM. The CDR3 runs to 15 residues. CDR3 nucleotides: TGTGCCAGCAGACCTCCGGGACAGGGCAATCAGCCCCAGCATTTT. Translated: CASRPPGQGNQPQHF.

V usage is TRBV7-9 and J usage is TRBJ2-7; TRBD1 is a possible D gene (6 bases). In germline, CDR1 is SEHNR, CDR2 FQNEAQ (reference sequence). Trimming removed 5 bases at V and 5 bases at J, with 16 bases between. This CDR3 is built from 14 residues. CDR3 protein: CASSKTGPGNEQYF. CDR3 DNA: TGTGCCAGCAGCAAGACAGGCCCTGGGAACGAGCAGTACTTC.

Here the CDR3 reads CASSLSFTDTGVYEQYF. The DNA for the CDR3 is TGTGCCAGCAGTTTATCCTTTACCGATACAGGGGTCTACGAGCAGTACTTC. This chain joins TRBV27 and TRBJ2-7; TRBD1 matches 7 bases. The CDR3 is 17 residues long. CDR1 is MNHEY, CDR2 SMNVEV, per germline (reference sequence). Germline trimming cut 0 bases from V and 3 bases from J; bases unmatched to any gene: 11.

The chain has TRBV29-1 and TRBJ2-3; 7 bases line up with TRBD2. Germline V gene lookup returns CDR1 SQVTM and CDR2 ANQGSEA. CDR3 length: 15 amino acids. With 0 bases clipped from V and 1 base from J, the junction kept 4 bases outside the gene matches. The CDR3 sequence is CSVEDRLAGTDTQYF. DNA for the CDR3: TGCAGCGTTGAAGATCGTCTAGCGGGCACAGATACGCAGTATTTT.

The rearrangement uses TRBV7-3 and TRBJ2-5, with TRBD1 matching over 9 bases. Germline V lookup: CDR1 SGHTA, CDR2 FQGTGA. This CDR3 is built from 14 residues. The J segment lost 3 bases and the V segment lost 3 bases, leaving 2 bases of the junction unmatched. The CDR3 coding sequence is TGTGCCAGCAGCTTTGGACAGGGGAAAGAGACCCAGTACTTC. This sequence encodes CASSFGQGKETQYF. The whole variable domain, remainder taken from reference TRBV7-3 and TRBJ2-5, is GAGVSQTPSNKVTEKGKYVELRCDPISGHTALYWYRQSLGQGPEFLIYFQGTGAADDSGLPNDRFFAVRPEGSVSTLKIQRTERGDSAVYLCASSFGQGKETQYFGPGTRLLVL.

The rearrangement uses TRBV7-8 and TRBJ2-7; D is possibly TRBD1 (7 bases). In germline, CDR1 is SGHVS, CDR2 FQNEAQ. Trimming cost V 4 bases and J 2 bases, with 18 bases left between them. This CDR3 is built from 16 residues. CDR3 in amino acids: CASSSLGGTAAYEQYF. The DNA for the CDR3 is TGTGCCAGCAGCTCCCTTGGCGGGACAGCGGCCTACGAGCAGTACTTC.

This clone turned up a few times. The V call is TRBV25-1, the J call TRBJ1-1; D is unresolved. CDR3 length equals 13 residues. Germline CDR1 is MGHDK and CDR2 is SYGVNS. V gave up 6 bases and J gave up 9 bases, with 17 bases separating them. CDR3 coding DNA: TGTGCCAGCAGCCCCTCCCCGGGGATTAAAGCTTTCTTT. Translating it yields CASSPSPGIKAFF.

The chain joins TRBV18 to TRBJ2-1, with 11 positions matching TRBD1. Germline trimming cut 3 bases from V and 7 bases from J; bases unmatched to any gene: 8. Germline-derived CDR1 and CDR2 are KGHSH and LQKENI. This CDR3 contains 16 residues. Written as DNA, the CDR3 is TGTGCCAGCTCACCGACCGGGACAGGGGGGGAGAATGAGCAGTTCTTC. This gives the protein CASSPTGTGGENEQFF.

This chain uses TRBV10-3 with TRBJ1-2, with D perhaps matching TRBD1 (5 bases). Between the trimmed V and J ends, which lost 0 bases and 4 bases, there was a span of 15 bases. Germline V gene data show CDR1 as ENHRY and CDR2 as SYGVKD. CDR3 length: 16 amino acids. For the CDR3, the DNA is TGTGCCATCAGTGAGTCTGTGGCGACGACAGCCTATGGCTACACCTTC. It yields the protein CAISESVATTAYGYTF.

This clone was observed a single time. The chain links TRBV5-1 to TRBJ2-5, with a tentative D call TRBD1 (7 bases). Deletions cut 3 bases from V and 3 bases from J, with 12 bases between. CDR3 length equals 14 residues. Germline V gene lookup returns CDR1 SGHRS and CDR2 YFSETQ. The DNA for the CDR3 is TGCGCCAGCAGCTCCTCAGGGGGGAAAGAGACCCAGTACTTC. Encoded protein: CASSSSGGKETQYF.

There are a few counts of this clone. This chain joins TRBV5-6 and TRBJ2-7, with a tentative D call TRBD1 (5 bases). The CDR3 is 16 amino acids. The V gene lost 4 bases and the J gene lost 2 bases, with 19 bases spanning the gap. Looked up from germline, CDR1 is SGHDT and CDR2 is YYEEEE. CDR3 coding DNA: TGTGCCAGCAGCCCGGACCCGAAACAGGCCGCCTACGAGCAGTACTTC. Translated: CASSPDPKQAAYEQYF.

V and J are TRBV9 and TRBJ2-2, with TRBD1 matching over 8 bases. J was trimmed by 6 bases and V by 5 bases; bases with no gene match: 3. This CDR3 comprises 13 residues. Germline loops: CDR1 SGDLS, CDR2 YYNGEE. DNA for the CDR3: TGTGCCAGCAGTGAACAGGGGGCCGGGGAGCTGTTTTTT. This encodes CASSEQGAGELFF. Full variable domain (rest looked up from reference TRBV9 and TRBJ2-2): DSGVTQTPKHLITATGQRVTLRCSPRSGDLSVYWYQQSLDQGLQFLIQYYNGEERAKGNILERFSAQQFPDLHSELNLSSLELGDSALYFCASSEQGAGELFFGEGSRLTVL.

This clone is a singleton in its sample. The chain combines TRBV28 with TRBJ2-5; 10 bases match TRBD2. There are 16 residues in the CDR3. Germline values: CDR1 MDHEN, CDR2 SYDVKM. J was trimmed by 2 bases and V by 5 bases; bases with no gene match: 8. CDR3 nucleotides: TGTGCCAGCAGTACCCTTGGACTAGCGGTACAAGAGACCCAGTACTTC. This gives the protein CASSTLGLAVQETQYF.

CDR3 sequence (DNA): TGCGCCAGCACCTTAACAGGGATCTCTGGGGCCAACGTCCTGACTTTC. This translates into CASTLTGISGANVLTF. The chain joins TRBV5-1 to TRBJ2-6; maybe TRBD1 (6 bases). Per the germline V gene, CDR1 is SGHRS and CDR2 is YFSETQ. CDR3 length equals 16 residues. Trimming pared 6 bases from V and 0 bases from J, leaving 13 bases between.

The chain links TRBV5-5 to TRBJ1-1; D gene unclear. V dropped 1 base and J dropped 10 bases, with 14 bases sitting between them. Per germline, CDR1 SGHKS and CDR2 YYEKEE (reference sequence). The length of the CDR3 is 13 residues. CDR3 in amino acids: CASSLTPLGGAFF. The CDR3 region has the DNA TGTGCCAGCAGCTTGACACCCCTCGGAGGAGCTTTCTTT.

The chain has TRBV5-1 and TRBJ1-1, with D tentatively TRBD1 (5 bases). This CDR3 has 15 residues. The germline V and J ends were trimmed by 0 bases and 5 bases, with 14 bases remaining between them. Looked up from germline, CDR1 is SGHRS and CDR2 is YFSETQ. DNA of the CDR3: TGCGCCAGCAGCTTGGAGGGGCTTATTGGGACTGAAGCTTTCTTT. Its protein product is CASSLEGLIGTEAFF.

The rearrangement joins TRBV11-2 to TRBJ2-1; TRBD2 matches 7 bases. Per the germline V gene, CDR1 is SGHAT and CDR2 is FQNNGV. Losses at the gene ends were 6 bases for V and 3 bases for J; bases not matched to a gene: 11. This CDR3 contains 16 residues. CDR3 DNA: TGTGCCAGCAGTCTAAGGGTCCTAGCGGACTACAATGAGCAGTTCTTC. Its protein product is CASSLRVLADYNEQFF.

CDR3 DNA: TGTGCCAGCGCGGGGACTCCTGAGGGGGAGACCCAGTACTTC. It is translated as CASAGTPEGETQYF. The chain combines TRBV5-6 with TRBJ2-5; a possible D gene is TRBD2 (6 bases). Looked up from germline, CDR1 is SGHDT and CDR2 is YYEEEE. With 7 bases removed from V and 5 bases from J, the gap between germline ends came to 18 bases. The CDR3 runs to 14 residues.

The gene calls are TRBV30 and TRBJ1-5, with D hard to call. Trimming removed 0 bases at V and 0 bases at J, with 6 bases between. The CDR3 runs to 14 residues. Germline CDR1 and CDR2: GTSNPN and SVGIG (reference sequence). The CDR3 loop is CAWSVRGSNQPQHF. The CDR3 DNA reads as TGTGCCTGGAGTGTACGGGGTAGCAATCAGCCCCAGCATTTT.

This chain's CDR3 is CASETSGGAREQYF. The CDR3 DNA sequence: TGTGCCAGCGAAACTAGCGGGGGGGCGCGGGAGCAGTACTTC. The V and J genes are TRBV6-1 and TRBJ2-7; TRBD2 agrees at 13 bases. Trimming at V came to 8 bases and at J to 7 bases, leaving 8 bases not matched to a gene. Germline-derived CDR1 and CDR2 are MNHNS and SASEGT. The CDR3 extends over 14 amino acids.

The V and J genes are TRBV21-1 and TRBJ1-6. TRBV21-1 is a listed pseudogene. The CDR3 sequence is 21 residues long. The CDR3 nucleotides read TGTGCCAGCAGCAAAAGGAAGAGGAGACCGCGTAGGAGCTCCTATAATTCACCCCTCCACTTT. Translation gives CASSKRKRRPRRSSYNSPLHF.

This clone has more than one count but fewer than ten. This chain links TRBV30 with TRBJ2-3, with 7 bases fitting TRBD2. In germline, CDR1 is GTSNPN, CDR2 SVGIG (reference sequence). After removal of 3 bases from V and 0 bases from J, the junction contained 6 bases not matched to a gene. The CDR3 extends over 15 amino acids. The CDR3 here is CAWRGDYPSTDTQYF. CDR3 coding DNA: TGTGCCTGGAGGGGGGACTATCCTAGCACAGATACGCAGTATTTT.